The 14 T cell receptor beta chains below all came from one sample that was sequenced in a study of T cells expressing NK-cell markers. No DNA is given; TCRdb re-called the 5' RACE reads and lists each CDR3 protein once. The table lists 500,000 to 700,000 distinct CDR3 sequences. Specimen: blood T cells: a sorted CD56 or NKG2C T cell subset, CD4+ or CD8+ T cells, or bulk PBMC T cells (not recorded which). Source of these receptors: a man aged 18 to 30 in good health.

This chain links TRBV10-3 with TRBJ2-3; lacking DNA, the TRBD2 call made by TCRdb goes unchecked. The germline CDR1 and CDR2 sequences are ENHRY and SYGVKD. This CDR3 has 17 amino acids. The CDR3 is CAISESVIGLAGDTQYF.

This chain links TRBV12-3 or TRBV12-4 with TRBJ2-7. The CDR3 is 14 residues long. The CDR3 reads CASSLTLSSYEQYF.

V and J are TRBV3-1 and TRBJ2-1; absent DNA, TCRdb's TRBD2 call cannot be checked. Per the germline V gene, CDR1 is LGHDT and CDR2 is YNNKEL (reference sequence). CDR3 length: 14 residues. CDR3 residues: CASSQGGSGNEQFF.

The CDR3 loop is CASSSGHPRDGYTF. V usage is TRBV12-3 or TRBV12-4 and J usage is TRBJ1-2; the D gene TCRdb calls, TRBD1, cannot be checked with no DNA. The CDR3 length is 14 residues.

The CDR3 region is CASSLGGSAGEQFF. The chain couples TRBV11-3 to TRBJ2-1; the D call of TRBD2 rests on TCRdb alone, since no DNA is present to check it. Germline values: CDR1 SGHNT, CDR2 YENEEA. CDR3 length equals 14 residues.

This CDR3 reads CASIWGASTDTQYF. The V gene is TRBV6-2 or TRBV6-3, the J gene TRBJ2-3. This CDR3 is built from 14 residues. Germline assignment: CDR1 MNHEY and CDR2 SVGEGT.

This chain connects TRBV20-1 to TRBJ2-1; with no DNA, the TCRdb D assignment of TRBD2 cannot be verified. The CDR3 runs to 18 residues. The germline V gene encodes CDR1 DFQATT and CDR2 SNEGSKA (reference sequence). CDR3 in amino acids: CSARSIRSGPLGPQKQFF.

The chain recombines TRBV12-3 or TRBV12-4 with TRBJ1-5; checking the TCRdb D call of TRBD1 is not possible without DNA. The CDR3 spans 13 residues. The CDR3 sequence: CASSSRGDQPQHF.

CDR3: CASSPPGATNEKLFF. The chain combines TRBV18 with TRBJ1-4. This CDR3 contains 15 residues. The germline V gene encodes CDR1 KGHSH and CDR2 LQKENI.

Here the CDR3 reads CASSLGTAGRLGYTF. The gene calls are TRBV5-1 and TRBJ1-2. From germline, CDR1 is SGHRS and CDR2 YFSETQ. The CDR3 extends over 15 amino acids.

This chain uses TRBV5-5 with TRBJ2-5; the D gene TCRdb calls, TRBD1, cannot be checked with no DNA. Germline values: CDR1 SGHKS, CDR2 YYEKEE (reference sequence). This CDR3 is built from 14 residues. CDR3: CASSLLGAEETQYF.

The chain uses TRBV12-3 or TRBV12-4 and TRBJ2-7; checking the TCRdb D call of TRBD2 is not possible without DNA. CDR3 length: 14 residues. The CDR3: CASSLKAEPYEQYF.

This chain joins TRBV28 and TRBJ2-5. Per germline, CDR1 MDHEN and CDR2 SYDVKM. The CDR3 has 13 amino acids. The CDR3 protein is CASSYRDQETQYF. Variable domain in full (rest from reference TRBV28 and TRBJ2-5): DVKVTQSSRYLVKRTGEKVFLECVQDMDHENMFWYRQDPGLGLRLIYFSYDVKMKEKGDIPEGYSVSREKKERFSLILESASTNQTSMYLCASSYRDQETQYFGPGTRLLVL.

The gene calls are TRBV11-2 and TRBJ2-5; TCRdb reports TRBD1, a call that lacks DNA to check it against. The CDR3 runs to 14 residues. Per germline, CDR1 SGHAT and CDR2 FQNNGV. The CDR3: CASTPGTHQETQYF.